One sample yielded the 18 T cell receptor beta chains listed below, sequenced in a study of T cell responses to AZD1222 COVID-19 vaccine. Profiled with immunoSEQ multiplex PCR; TCRdb holds only in-frame clones, not every one. Of 110,000 or so clones in the sample, roughly 87% are singletons; the top ten hold roughly 5.3%. The input for sequencing was peripheral blood, taken on day 0 of AZD1222 vaccination. All receptors derive from an adult in good health.

The chain uses TRBV6-2 or TRBV6-3 and TRBJ2-7; D is possibly TRBD2 (6 bases). Germline CDR1 and CDR2: MNHEY and SVGEGT. This CDR3 comprises 14 residues. V was trimmed by 5 bases and J by 0 bases, leaving 11 bases between them. CDR3 residues: CASSTETSSYEQYF. The DNA of the CDR3 is TGTGCCAGCAGTACCGAGACTAGCTCCTACGAGCAGTACTTC.

This clone is a singleton in its sample. The rearrangement uses TRBV4-1 and TRBJ2-5; D may correspond to TRBD1 or TRBD2 (5 bases each). CDR3 length: 16 residues. V gave up 5 bases and J gave up 3 bases, with 19 bases separating them. Germline V gene data show CDR1 as MGHRA and CDR2 as YSYEKL. The chain's CDR3 is CASSSLGGRVEETQYF. The DNA for the CDR3 is TGCGCCAGCAGCTCACTTGGAGGCAGGGTTGAAGAGACCCAGTACTTC.

The J gene is TRBJ2-3, the V gene TRBV28; D is possibly TRBD1 or TRBD2 (6 bases each). The CDR3 is made up of 13 amino acids. Germline V gives CDR1 MDHEN, CDR2 SYDVKM. The V gene lost 4 bases and the J gene lost 4 bases, with 9 bases spanning the gap. The CDR3 DNA reads TGTGCCAGCAGTTCGGGGGCGCCAGATACGCAGTATTTT. Translating it yields CASSSGAPDTQYF.

In DNA, the CDR3 is TGTGCCACCAGTCCGGGTCTTCTTAACAATGAGCAGTTCTTC. Amino acids: CATSPGLLNNEQFF. V is TRBV24-1 and J is TRBJ2-1; no reliable D call. Per the germline V gene, CDR1 is KGHDR and CDR2 is SFDVKD. The CDR3 runs to 14 residues. Trimming removed 6 bases from V and 5 bases from J, with 13 bases in between.

The chain joins TRBV6-2 or TRBV6-3 to TRBJ2-3; 8 bases agree with TRBD2. There are 15 residues in the CDR3. Trimming cost V 1 base and J 6 bases; bases outside gene matches: 6. In germline, CDR1 is MNHEY, CDR2 SVGEGT. This CDR3 reads CASSYFSGDRDTQYF. CDR3 nucleotides: TGTGCCAGCAGTTACTTTAGCGGGGACCGCGATACGCAGTATTTT.

This chain links TRBV13 with TRBJ1-2, with 7 positions matching TRBD1. The V gene end was trimmed by 3 bases and the J gene end by 7 bases; junction bases not matched to a gene: 11. Germline V gene lookup returns CDR1 PRHDT and CDR2 FYEKMQ (reference sequence). The CDR3 is made up of 15 amino acids. CDR3 nucleotides: TGTGCCAGCAGCTTTGGGAGGTGGGACAGACTTGGCTACACCTTC. This sequence encodes CASSFGRWDRLGYTF.

The chain joins TRBV5-4 to TRBJ2-5; D is perhaps TRBD1 (5 bases). This CDR3 has 13 amino acids. Germline CDR1 SGHNT, CDR2 YYREEE (reference sequence). Trimming took off 3 bases at V and 0 bases at J, with 6 bases between the two ends. The CDR3 DNA follows: TGTGCCAGCAGCTCCAGGGACCAAGAGACCCAGTACTTC. It is translated as CASSSRDQETQYF. The whole variable domain, filled in from reference TRBV5-4 and TRBJ2-5, reads ETGVTQSPTHLIKTRGQQVTLRCSSQSGHNTVSWYQQALGQGPQFIFQYYREEENGRGNFPPRFSGLQFPNYSSELNVNALELDDSALYLCASSSRDQETQYFGPGTRLLVL.

This clone has only a few counts. This chain uses TRBV7-9 with TRBJ2-7; TRBD1 is a possible D gene (6 bases). Germline CDR1 reads SEHNR; CDR2 reads FQNEAQ (reference sequence). V lost 8 bases and J 3 bases, leaving 11 bases between the germline ends. The CDR3 is made up of 12 amino acids. In DNA, the CDR3 is TGTGCCAGCCAGGACAGCGTCTACGAGCAGTACTTC. Its protein is CASQDSVYEQYF.

This chain links TRBV9 with TRBJ2-7; TRBD1 is a possible D gene (5 bases). The V end was cut by 0 bases, the J end by 2 bases, with 12 bases between. CDR3 length equals 15 residues. Germline CDR1 reads SGDLS; CDR2 reads YYNGEE. The DNA for the CDR3 is TGTGCCAGCAGCGTAGGTCAGGGAATGGCCTACGAGCAGTACTTC. Translated: CASSVGQGMAYEQYF. Full variable domain (remainder filled in from reference TRBV9 and TRBJ2-7): DSGVTQTPKHLITATGQRVTLRCSPRSGDLSVYWYQQSLDQGLQFLIQYYNGEERAKGNILERFSAQQFPDLHSELNLSSLELGDSALYFCASSVGQGMAYEQYFGPGTRLTVT.

The chain links TRBV11-2 to TRBJ1-1; D is unclear. Trimming left V 1 base short and J 7 bases short, with 4 bases between. CDR3 length: 11 residues. Germline V gene sequence: CDR1 SGHAT, CDR2 FQNNGV. CDR3 amino acids: CASSLGSEAFF. Here the CDR3 DNA reads TGTGCCAGCAGCTTAGGGAGTGAAGCTTTCTTT.

V usage is TRBV19 and J usage is TRBJ2-7; a possible D gene is TRBD2 (6 bases). The length of the CDR3 is 13 residues. Trimming took off 4 bases at V and 6 bases at J, with 13 bases between the two ends. Germline-derived CDR1 and CDR2 are LNHDA and SQIVND (reference sequence). The CDR3 coding sequence is TGTGCCAGTAGTAGGGAGGCCCGGGGCGAGCAGTACTTC. Protein sequence: CASSREARGEQYF. Supplemented by reference TRBV19 and TRBJ2-7, the full variable domain reads DGGITQSPKYLFRKEGQNVTLSCEQNLNHDAMYWYRQDPGQGLRLIYYSQIVNDFQKGDIAEGYSVSREKKESFPLTVTSAQKNPTAFYLCASSREARGEQYFGPGTRLTVT.

The chain is built from TRBV20-1 and TRBJ1-6; possibly TRBD1 for D (6 bases). CDR3 length: 13 amino acids. V lost 3 bases to trimming and J lost 8 bases, with 11 bases between them. Germline CDR1 reads DFQATT; CDR2 reads SNEGSKA (reference sequence). CDR3 loop: CSASWGADSPLHF. CDR3 nucleotide sequence: TGCAGTGCTAGTTGGGGGGCTGATTCACCCCTCCACTTT.

This clone was detected many times. This chain uses TRBV6-5 with TRBJ2-2; 9 bases agree with TRBD2. The CDR3 extends over 16 amino acids. Germline V gene sequence: CDR1 MNHEY, CDR2 SVGAGI. After removal of 2 bases from V and 4 bases from J, the junction contained 5 bases not matched to a gene. CDR3 DNA: TGTGCCAGCAGTTACGCGGGAGGGCCGACCACCGGGGAGCTGTTTTTT. This codes for CASSYAGGPTTGELFF.

This clone appeared a single time. The chain carries TRBV19 and TRBJ1-5, with D uncertain. V gave up 5 bases and J gave up 7 bases, with 9 bases separating them. The germline V gene has CDR1 LNHDA and CDR2 SQIVND (reference sequence). This CDR3 has 12 amino acids. The DNA of the CDR3 is TGTGCCAGTAGTGTTTCGCGGCAGCCCCAGCATTTT. It specifies CASSVSRQPQHF.

This clone has only a few counts. The chain recombines TRBV6-2 or TRBV6-3 with TRBJ1-2, with 8 bases identical to TRBD1. V trimming: 5 bases; J trimming: 4 bases; junction bases outside the gene matches: 9. The CDR3 runs 15 residues. CDR1 and CDR2 (germline): MNHEY, SVGEGT. CDR3 sequence: CASSPRDRLLYGYTF. In nucleotides, the CDR3 is TGTGCCAGCAGTCCCCGGGACAGGCTCCTCTATGGCTACACCTTC.

This clone has a single count. V gene TRBV29-1 combines with J gene TRBJ2-3, with 8 bases identical to TRBD1. The V and J ends lost 6 bases and 4 bases, in that order; junction bases with no gene match: 9. This CDR3 spans 14 amino acids. Germline V lookup: CDR1 SQVTM, CDR2 ANQGSEA. CDR3: CSVRAGGGSDTQYF. Written as DNA, the CDR3 is TGCAGCGTAAGAGCAGGGGGCGGCTCAGATACGCAGTATTTT.

This chain joins TRBV4-2 and TRBJ1-3, with 9 bases that match TRBD1. Germline V lookup: CDR1 LGHNA, CDR2 YNFKEQ. With 4 bases clipped from V and 2 bases from J, the junction kept 12 bases outside the gene matches. CDR3 length: 18 amino acids. The CDR3 sequence: CASSLSPTGGIAGNTIYF. For the CDR3, the DNA is TGTGCCAGCAGCCTATCACCCACAGGGGGCATCGCTGGAAACACCATATATTTT.

V gene TRBV27 combines with J gene TRBJ1-1; 7 nucleotides agree with TRBD1. V shed 0 bases, J shed 0 bases, and the junction held 7 bases outside the gene matches. The CDR3 extends over 17 amino acids. CDR1 is MNHEY and CDR2 is SMNVEV in the germline V gene (reference sequence). The CDR3 DNA sequence: TGTGCCAGCAGTTTATCCTGGGCCGGGACAGTGAACACTGAAGCTTTCTTT. Its protein is CASSLSWAGTVNTEAFF.